This TCR beta chain came from a study of T cells in Graves' hyperthyroidism and ophthalmopathy. Study-wide context: Peripheral blood was taken when the disease was first diagnosed, before any treatment began.

TCR beta CDR3 sequences were amplified from RNA transcripts. TCR CDR3 underwent first-round RT-PCR with the HTBI primer set. A single record per CDR3 protein comes from TCRdb applying MiXCR to the multiplex PCR reads. The repertoire holds under 450,000 distinct CDR3 sequences, with about a sixth as singletons. CDR3 length: 17 amino acids. V trimming: 0 bases; J trimming: 2 bases; junction bases outside the gene matches: 7. Per the germline V gene, CDR1 is DFQATT and CDR2 is SNEGSKA (reference sequence). This clonotype was recorded at least ten times. These patients, aged 18 to 65, had recently diagnosed hyperthyroidism lasting under 2 months.

The TCR comes from a woman aged 25 to 39 with Graves' hyperthyroidism that later progressed to Graves' ophthalmopathy. Sample: blood. The chain recombines TRBV20-1 with TRBJ2-3; 11 nucleotides match TRBD2. The CDR3 DNA reads TGCAGTGCTAGAGATATTCTAGCGGGGGGCTTCACAGATACGCAGTATTTT. As protein: CSARDILAGGFTDTQYF.